This TCR beta chain originates from a study of blood T cell repertoires in COVID-19. For the study at large: Samples taken during acute and convalescent COVID-19 were collected in the United States, Italy and Spain. Sample material is recorded as cDNA or gDNA derived from T cells, B-cell-depleted T cells, or PBMCs.

The CDR3 runs to 16 residues. Germline lookup yields CDR1 KGHDR and CDR2 SFDVKD. V was clipped by 1 base and J by 4 bases; unmatched bases: 4. Authors' processing steps: Amplifying reference gene primers gave estimates of nucleated cell counts. TCRdb keeps only in-frame clones here, not all; method: immunoSEQ multiplex PCR. That table gives V, J and clone size, and the DNA gave D and trimming. The sample lists over 250,000 clones, 83% occurring once. This clonotype was obtained from a woman between 45 and 65 years old who had recovered from COVID-19. The material sequenced was peripheral blood. This chain joins TRBV24-1 and TRBJ2-3, with 10 positions matching TRBD2. The CDR3 is CATSDFSGGRPDTQYF. As DNA, the CDR3 is TGTGCCACCAGTGATTTTAGCGGGGGGCGTCCAGATACGCAGTATTTT.